These T cell receptor beta chains were read from a single sample in a study of T cell repertoires in cytomegalovirus infection. TCRdb reanalysed the reads using MiXCR and keeps one entry per CDR3 protein. The profile covers fewer than 550,000 distinct CDR3 sequences, with approximately 30% appearing a single time and roughly an eighth taken by the ten largest. The sequenced sample was PBMCs. These receptor sequences come from a human donor in good health (CMV status not recorded). Some clones in this sample may be carry-over from other donors' samples. CDR3s leave out the opening cysteine and the closing phenylalanine or tryptophan. Size is stated for part of the rows, as once, few or many counts, or as a class when the clone is expanded.

size | length | J | V | CDR3
few | 13 | TRBJ1-2 | TRBV7-3 | ASSLEGQGNYGYT
few | 12 | TRBJ1-1 | TRBV18 | ASSRLGTGDEAF
many | 12 | TRBJ1-4 | TRBV7-9 | ASSHHGAGEKLF
- | 14 | TRBJ1-2 | TRBV7-9 | ASSLGGTGRDYGYT
- | 12 | TRBJ1-1 | TRBV5-4 | ASSSPGPGTEAF
few | 12 | TRBJ2-2 | TRBV20-1 | SARQGVYTGELF
- | 11 | TRBJ2-2 | TRBV27 | ASGTRGGGELF
many | 13 | TRBJ2-1 | TRBV4-1 | ASSEGGLSYDEQF
- | 14 | TRBJ1-5 | TRBV6-2/TRBV6-3 | SSSDPPGRSNQPQH
- | 9 | TRBJ2-7 | TRBV29-1 | SVEERNEQY
- | 14 | TRBJ1-1 | TRBV7-8 | ASSQGPRKRNTEAF